The next 31 T cell receptor beta chains were all read from a single sample in a study of cytomegalovirus exposure and HLA in healthy donors. The PCR made use of 60 Vbeta and 13 Jbeta primers. The protocol was immunoSEQ multiplex PCR, while the TCRdb copy is restricted to in-frame clones and leaves out a portion. This sample yields some 150,000 clones, of which around 84% are seen a single time; around 6% belongs to the top ten. The sequenced sample consisted of PBMCs. Every receptor here comes from a woman in her thirties or forties in good health and CMV-seropositive.

The genes are TRBV19 and TRBJ1-5; unclear D gene. V was shortened by 4 bases and J by 4 bases, with 8 bases between the two germline ends. The CDR3 is 13 residues long. Per germline, CDR1 LNHDA and CDR2 SQIVND (reference sequence). The CDR3 nucleotides read TGTGCCAGTAGTACCCCCGGGAATCAGCCCCAGCATTTT. The encoded protein is CASSTPGNQPQHF. The full variable domain, in which reference TRBV19 and TRBJ1-5 provide the parts outside the CDR3, is DGGITQSPKYLFRKEGQNVTLSCEQNLNHDAMYWYRQDPGQGLRLIYYSQIVNDFQKGDIAEGYSVSREKKESFPLTVTSAQKNPTAFYLCASSTPGNQPQHFGDGTRLSIL.

J is TRBJ2-3 and V is TRBV5-5, with 10 nucleotides matching TRBD2. Unmatched junction bases numbered 6, after V lost 7 bases and J lost 1 base. Germline V gives CDR1 SGHKS, CDR2 YYEKEE (reference sequence). CDR3 size: 15 residues. CDR3 sequence (DNA): TGTGCCAGCTGGACCGGGACTAGCGGCACAGATACGCAGTATTTT. Translated: CASWTGTSGTDTQYF.

The rearrangement uses TRBV10-2 and TRBJ2-3; 7 bases map to TRBD2. V was pared by 8 bases and J by 1 base, with 9 bases of the junction left unmatched. Looked up from germline, CDR1 is WSHSY and CDR2 is SAAADI. This CDR3 is built from 15 residues. The DNA for the CDR3 is TGCGCCAGCTCTCAGGGAGCGGGGCGCACAGATACGCAGTATTTT. Its translation: CASSQGAGRTDTQYF.

In its sample, this clone was seen once. The chain carries TRBV30 and TRBJ2-6; D not resolved. The CDR3 has 14 amino acids. V lost 3 bases and J lost 0, with 6 bases in between. From germline, CDR1 is GTSNPN and CDR2 SVGIG (reference sequence). CDR3 DNA: TGTGCCTGGAGAACCTACTCTGGGGCCAACGTCCTGACTTTC. Translating gives CAWRTYSGANVLTF.

This chain connects TRBV14 to TRBJ2-2; D possibly corresponds to TRBD1 (5 bases). Trimming cost V 4 bases and J 5 bases, with 17 bases left between them. Germline V gives CDR1 SGHDN, CDR2 FVKESK. This CDR3 is 16 amino acids long. In DNA, the CDR3 is TGTGCCAGCAGCCCCCCGCAGGGCAAGTTAACCGGGGAGCTGTTTTTT. This gives the protein CASSPPQGKLTGELFF. Filled out from reference TRBV14 and TRBJ2-2, the complete variable domain reads EAGVTQFPSHSVIEKGQTVTLRCDPISGHDNLYWYRRVMGKEIKFLLHFVKESKQDESGMPNNRFLAERTGGTYSTLKVQPAELEDSGVYFCASSPPQGKLTGELFFGEGSRLTVL.

The genes are TRBV4-1 and TRBJ1-2, with unresolved D. The CDR3 consists of 17 residues. V shed 0 bases and J shed 1 base, with 15 bases lying between them. The germline CDR1 and CDR2 sequences are MGHRA and YSYEKL. The CDR3 loop is CASSQDQVAVNNYGYTF. The CDR3 DNA follows: TGCGCCAGCAGCCAAGATCAGGTCGCAGTAAATAACTATGGCTACACCTTC.

This chain joins TRBV11-3 and TRBJ1-1; D is perhaps TRBD1 (5 bases). The germline CDR1 and CDR2 sequences are SGHNT and YENEEA. The germline V and J ends were trimmed by 6 bases and 2 bases, with 13 bases remaining between them. The CDR3 is made up of 14 amino acids. CDR3 protein: CASSSSGTNTEAFF. DNA of the CDR3: TGTGCCAGCAGTTCTTCTGGGACTAACACTGAAGCTTTCTTT.

The count of this clone is one. The CDR3 nucleotides read TGCGCCAGATTACAAGAGACCCAGTACTTC. This encodes CARLQETQYF. This chain links TRBV10-1 with TRBJ2-5; no clear D. The germline V and J ends were trimmed by 9 bases and 2 bases, with 4 bases remaining between them. Germline values: CDR1 WNHNN, CDR2 SYGVQD (reference sequence). The CDR3 sequence is 10 residues long.

The rearrangement joins TRBV6-1 to TRBJ2-3; tentative D call: TRBD2 (8 bases). The V and J ends lost 10 bases and 5 bases respectively, with 13 bases between them. Germline CDR1 MNHNS, CDR2 SASEGT. The CDR3 is 12 residues long. For the CDR3, the DNA is TGTGCCATCGGGAGGGGGCAAGATACGCAGTATTTT. It encodes CAIGRGQDTQYF.

By proportion, this clone is medium-sized. The rearrangement uses TRBV28 and TRBJ2-7; 7 bases agree with TRBD1. The germline gives CDR1 MDHEN, CDR2 SYDVKM. The CDR3 sequence is 15 residues long. The trim removed 5 bases at V and 1 base at J, leaving 8 bases unmatched. CDR3 amino acids: CASSLSGTASYEQYF. The CDR3 nucleotides are TGTGCCAGCAGTCTCTCCGGGACAGCTTCCTACGAGCAGTACTTC.

The chain couples TRBV19 to TRBJ2-1, with 8 bases that match TRBD2. CDR3 size: 15 residues. Germline CDR1 reads LNHDA; CDR2 reads SQIVND (reference sequence). With 5 bases clipped from V and 4 bases from J, the junction kept 7 bases outside the gene matches. Here the CDR3 reads CASSSRGGGYNEQFF. The CDR3 DNA sequence: TGTGCCAGTAGTTCCCGGGGCGGGGGGTACAATGAGCAGTTCTTC.

The J gene is TRBJ1-1, the V gene TRBV18; a possible D gene is TRBD1 (5 bases). CDR3 length: 12 amino acids. With 6 bases removed from V and 4 bases from J, the gap between germline ends came to 9 bases. Germline loops: CDR1 KGHSH, CDR2 LQKENI. CDR3 nucleotide sequence: TGTGCCAGCTCGACGGGGGGCACTGAAGCTTTCTTT. Amino acid sequence: CASSTGGTEAFF.

The rearrangement uses TRBV21-1 and TRBJ2-1; the table gives TRBD2 as D, unverified against the DNA. TRBV21-1 is assigned pseudogene status. This CDR3 is 16 amino acids long. CDR3 coding DNA: TGTGCCAGCAGCGTCCGGGTAGCGGGAGTCCACAATGAGCAGTTCTTC. The encoded protein is CASSVRVAGVHNEQFF.

This sequence joins TRBV28 and TRBJ1-1; D is perhaps TRBD1 (5 bases). The V gene's germline CDR1 is MDHEN and CDR2 SYDVKM. V gave up 7 bases and J gave up 3 bases, with 21 bases separating them. There are 16 residues in the CDR3. The CDR3 nucleotides are TGTGCCAGCAAGTCGGGTAGGGGAAGGGTCTACACTGAAGCTTTCTTT. Protein sequence: CASKSGRGRVYTEAFF.

This chain joins TRBV5-1 and TRBJ1-2; 7 nucleotides align to TRBD1. J lost 2 bases, V lost 4 bases, and 5 bases had no gene match. The germline V gene has CDR1 SGHRS and CDR2 YFSETQ. The CDR3 sequence is 14 residues long. DNA for the CDR3: TGCGCCAGCAGCCCGGGACAGCAAAACTATGGCTACACCTTC. As protein: CASSPGQQNYGYTF.

The chain carries TRBV29-1 and TRBJ1-2, with 8 bases identical to TRBD1. CDR3 length: 13 residues. In germline, CDR1 is SQVTM, CDR2 ANQGSEA. V trimming: 3 bases; J trimming: 4 bases; junction bases outside the gene matches: 4. The CDR3 coding sequence is TGCAGCGTTGAGGACAGGGAGTCCTATGGCTACACCTTC. It specifies CSVEDRESYGYTF.

The J gene is TRBJ2-7, the V gene TRBV28; tentative D call: TRBD1 (6 bases). CDR1 MDHEN and CDR2 SYDVKM come from the germline V gene. This CDR3 comprises 15 residues. Trimming stripped 5 bases from V and 0 bases from J, with 14 bases between. CDR3 loop: CASSTRQASSYEQYF. For the CDR3, the DNA is TGTGCCAGCAGTACCCGACAGGCGAGCTCCTACGAGCAGTACTTC.

The chain is built from TRBV30 and TRBJ1-1, with a possible D match to TRBD1 (6 bases). Germline CDR1 is GTSNPN and CDR2 is SVGIG (reference sequence). Trimming removed 0 bases at V and 5 bases at J, with 10 bases between. The CDR3 runs to 13 residues. CDR3 bases: TGTGCCTGGAGTGTACTCAGGGGTACTGAAGCTTTCTTT. This sequence encodes CAWSVLRGTEAFF.

In this sample, this clone turned up a few times. The rearrangement links TRBV5-1 to TRBJ2-1; TRBD2 is a possible D gene (5 bases). Trimming removed 2 bases from V and 6 bases from J, with 9 bases in between. Per germline, CDR1 SGHRS and CDR2 YFSETQ. The CDR3 is made up of 13 amino acids. The CDR3 loop is CASSFQRPNEQFF. The CDR3 region has the DNA TGCGCCAGCAGCTTCCAGCGGCCCAATGAGCAGTTCTTC. The full variable domain, with the rest looked up from reference TRBV5-1 and TRBJ2-1, is KAGVTQTPRYLIKTRGQQVTLSCSPISGHRSVSWYQQTPGQGLQFLFEYFSETQRNKGNFPGRFSGRQFSNSRSEMNVSTLELGDSALYLCASSFQRPNEQFFGPGTRLTVL.

CDR3 protein: CASSQELATGELFF. CDR3 bases: TGTGCCAGCAGCCAAGAGCTAGCAACCGGGGAGCTGTTTTTT. The gene calls are TRBV4-2 and TRBJ2-2, with D maybe TRBD2 (5 bases). This CDR3 contains 14 residues. Trimming cost V 0 bases and J 5 bases, with 7 bases left between them. CDR1 is LGHNA, CDR2 YNFKEQ, per germline.

The chain recombines TRBV2 with TRBJ1-3; D is unclear. The germline V gene encodes CDR1 SNHLY and CDR2 FYNNEI. The CDR3 is made up of 14 amino acids. The V end lost 5 bases, the J end lost 0 bases, and 8 bases lay between the germline ends. This CDR3 reads CASSPKHSGNTIYF. CDR3 nucleotide sequence: TGTGCCAGCAGTCCGAAGCACTCTGGAAACACCATATATTTT.

The chain links TRBV4-1 to TRBJ2-2; possible D gene TRBD2, 6 bases. Per germline, CDR1 MGHRA and CDR2 YSYEKL. The CDR3 spans 14 residues. Trimming removed 0 bases from V and 7 bases from J, with 9 bases in between. CDR3 sequence: CASSQEGRYGELFF. The CDR3 DNA follows: TGCGCCAGCAGCCAAGAAGGGAGGTACGGGGAGCTGTTTTTT.

The chain carries TRBV2 and TRBJ1-1; 8 bases align to TRBD1. In germline, CDR1 is SNHLY, CDR2 FYNNEI. This CDR3 is built from 14 residues. The ends lost 7 bases at V and 0 bases at J; junction bases unmatched: 4. The CDR3 DNA sequence: TGTGCCAGCATCAGGGGGCCCCTGAACACTGAAGCTTTCTTT. Its translation: CASIRGPLNTEAFF.

The chain links TRBV27 to TRBJ2-1, with 8 bases aligning to TRBD1. There are 15 residues in the CDR3. Trimming took 6 bases from V and 1 from J; bases not matched to a gene: 5. Germline values: CDR1 MNHEY, CDR2 SMNVEV (reference sequence). CDR3 nucleotide sequence: TGTGCCAGCAGCCCGGACAGGGCTTCCTACAATGAGCAGTTCTTC. Its protein is CASSPDRASYNEQFF.

CDR3 bases: TGTGCCAGCACCACCTCCCCGGCGAACACCGGGGAGCTGTTTTTT. Translating it yields CASTTSPANTGELFF. V usage is TRBV28 and J usage is TRBJ2-2; D remains unclear. Germline V CDR1 and CDR2: MDHEN, SYDVKM. CDR3 length: 15 amino acids. V lost 7 bases to trimming and J lost 0 bases, with 12 bases between them.

The chain uses TRBV7-9 and TRBJ2-7, with D possibly matching TRBD2 (5 bases). Germline lookup yields CDR1 SEHNR and CDR2 FQNEAQ (reference sequence). The CDR3 length is 12 residues. The V end was cut by 6 bases, the J end by 3 bases, with 9 bases between. The CDR3 DNA follows: TGTGCCAGCAGTCCGGCGGGCTACGAGCAGTACTTC. Translated: CASSPAGYEQYF.

The table lists this clone with a count of one. The CDR3 DNA is TGTGCCATCTGCCGCCGCGGGGTAGACACTGAAGCTTTCTTT. As protein: CAICRRGVDTEAFF. This chain connects TRBV30 to TRBJ1-1; D remains ambiguous. This CDR3 comprises 14 residues. The V gene lost 8 bases and the J gene lost 3 bases, with 19 bases spanning the gap. CDR1 is GTSNPN, CDR2 SVGIG, per germline (reference sequence).

With regard to this clone: Other nucleotide sequences from this sample produce the same CDR3. The rearrangement joins TRBV29-1 to TRBJ2-3; D not certain. Trimming cost V 2 bases and J 1 base, with 4 bases left between them. The CDR3 length is 12 residues. The V gene's germline CDR1 is SQVTM and CDR2 ANQGSEA. CDR3 residues: CSVEQGTDTQYF. The CDR3 DNA reads TGCAGCGTTGAACAGGGCACAGATACGCAGTATTTT.

The CDR3 loop is CASSLTFRVKLYEQYF. Written as DNA, the CDR3 is TGTGCCAGCAGTTTAACTTTCCGGGTCAAGCTCTACGAGCAGTACTTC. The chain has TRBV6-5 and TRBJ2-7; D not certain. The CDR3 length is 16 residues. The germline gives CDR1 MNHEY, CDR2 SVGAGI. Trimming left V 4 bases short and J 3 bases short, with 19 bases between.

The chain is built from TRBV11-3 and TRBJ1-1; no definite D call. Germline V gene lookup returns CDR1 SGHNT and CDR2 YENEEA. The CDR3 runs 16 residues. Deletions cut 3 bases from V and 4 bases from J, with 18 bases between. The CDR3 coding sequence is TGTGCCAGCAGCTTGTTTAGCGGTTTCAGCGGCACTGAAGCTTTCTTT. It yields the protein CASSLFSGFSGTEAFF.

CDR3 amino acids: CASSPYGGDTQYF. The CDR3 nucleotides are TGTGCCAGCTCCCCCTACGGCGGGGATACGCAGTATTTT. The V call is TRBV18, the J call TRBJ2-3; D might be TRBD2 (5 bases). The CDR3 has 13 amino acids. Germline V gene data show CDR1 as KGHSH and CDR2 as LQKENI. V was trimmed by 6 bases and J by 6 bases, leaving 13 bases between them.